One sample yielded the 13 T cell receptor beta chains listed below, sequenced in a study of response to subunit inactivated influenza vaccine. Each CDR3 protein is one row after TCRdb ran MiXCR on the RT-PCR reads. The sample carries 710,000 or so distinct CDR3 sequences, less than 20% recorded once. The starting material was PBMCs from blood, obtained 11 to 12 days after vaccination. All receptors come from a man aged 45 to 65 who received an inactivated influenza vaccine.

This clonotype was observed a few times. The gene calls are TRBV15 and TRBJ2-1, with D perhaps given as TRBD1 or TRBD2 (5 bases each). Trimming cost V 8 bases and J 7 bases, with 12 bases left between them. The CDR3 is 12 amino acids. Germline CDR1 and CDR2: LNHNV and YYDKDF (reference sequence). The CDR3 DNA is TGTGCCACCGGGGCTAGCCGAAATGAGCAGTTCTTC. It translates to CATGASRNEQFF.

This clonotype was observed a handful of times. This chain links TRBV29-1 with TRBJ2-7; D ambiguous. This CDR3 has 10 amino acids. The germline V gene has CDR1 SQVTM and CDR2 ANQGSEA. With 6 bases removed from V and 4 bases from J, the gap between germline ends came to 7 bases. This CDR3 is CSVREYEQYF. CDR3 coding DNA: TGCAGCGTGCGCGAGTACGAGCAGTACTTC.

J is TRBJ2-5 and V is TRBV18; D is uncertain. The CDR3 sequence is 14 residues long. Germline lookup yields CDR1 KGHSH and CDR2 LQKENI. V was clipped by 0 bases and J by 4 bases, with 9 bases between them. As DNA, the CDR3 is TGTGCCAGCTCACCACCTCAGACGAGAGAGACCCAGTACTTC. The encoded protein is CASSPPQTRETQYF.

The sample holds a few counts of this clonotype. The CDR3 DNA reads TGTGCCAGCAGCTATAACTACTATGGCTACACCTTC. Encoded protein: CASSYNYYGYTF. The chain combines TRBV7-9 with TRBJ1-2; D gene uncertain. This CDR3 contains 12 residues. Deletions cut 4 bases from V and 3 bases from J, with 6 bases between. CDR1 is SEHNR, CDR2 FQNEAQ, per germline (reference sequence).

The chain is built from TRBV20-1 and TRBJ2-5, with 12 bases lining up with TRBD2. Germline V gene lookup returns CDR1 DFQATT and CDR2 SNEGSKA (reference sequence). The CDR3 has 14 residues. V shed 3 bases and J 9 bases; nucleotides not matched to a gene: 8. CDR3 residues: CSARLAGGPGSQYF. The CDR3 coding sequence is TGCAGTGCTAGGCTAGCGGGAGGGCCGGGGTCCCAGTACTTC.

This clonotype was detected only a few times. The V gene is TRBV7-2, the J gene TRBJ1-5; possible D gene TRBD1, 6 bases. Looked up from germline, CDR1 is SGHTA and CDR2 is FQGNSA. Trimming cost V 3 bases and J 1 base, with 10 bases left between them. There are 15 residues in the CDR3. The CDR3 protein is CASSFDGGSNQPQHF. CDR3 bases: TGTGCCAGCAGCTTCGACGGGGGCAGCAATCAGCCCCAGCATTTT.

There are a few counts of this clonotype. The rearrangement links TRBV3-1 to TRBJ2-2; the match to TRBD2 covers 9 bases. CDR3 length: 16 residues. V shed 0 bases and J 6 bases; nucleotides not matched to a gene: 5. Germline assignment: CDR1 LGHDT and CDR2 YNNKEL (reference sequence). This chain's CDR3 is CASSQDRVAGAGELFF. The CDR3 DNA sequence: TGTGCCAGCAGCCAAGATCGGGTAGCGGGAGCCGGGGAGCTGTTTTTT.

The chain uses TRBV5-5 and TRBJ2-5, with 8 nucleotides matching TRBD1. CDR1 is SGHKS, CDR2 YYEKEE, per germline (reference sequence). V trimming: 4 bases; J trimming: 5 bases; junction bases outside the gene matches: 4. The CDR3 has 13 residues. The CDR3 is CASSHRTGETQYF. As DNA, the CDR3 is TGTGCCAGCAGCCATAGGACAGGGGAGACCCAGTACTTC.

The chain has TRBV20-1 and TRBJ1-1; D is perhaps TRBD1 (6 bases). This CDR3 contains 15 residues. Germline V gene lookup returns CDR1 DFQATT and CDR2 SNEGSKA (reference sequence). The V gene lost 0 bases and the J gene lost 6 bases, with 17 bases spanning the gap. In nucleotides, the CDR3 is TGCAGTGCTAGAGAACAGGGAAGGATCACATCTGAAGCTTTCTTT. This gives the protein CSAREQGRITSEAFF.

The V gene is TRBV6-1, the J gene TRBJ2-2, with D unresolved. CDR3 length equals 15 residues. Germline loops: CDR1 MNHNS, CDR2 SASEGT. V was shortened by 5 bases and J by 2 bases, with 12 bases between the two germline ends. As DNA, the CDR3 is TGTGCCAGCAGTCAGGCTATGTTAAACACCGGGGAGCTGTTTTTT. Translated, it gives CASSQAMLNTGELFF.

This clonotype was detected only a few times. The gene calls are TRBV6-2 or TRBV6-3 and TRBJ2-4; D may be TRBD1 or TRBD2 (5 bases each). Germline loops: CDR1 MNHEY, CDR2 SVGEGT. The CDR3 sequence is 13 residues long. The V and J ends lost 1 base and 16 bases respectively, with 17 bases between them. The CDR3 DNA reads TGTGCCAGCAGTTACTTCGAGACCGGGACGGCCTACTTC. Translating gives CASSYFETGTAYF.

This chain links TRBV15 with TRBJ2-3, with TRBD2 identical over 7 bases. The CDR3 is 14 residues long. CDR1 is LNHNV and CDR2 is YYDKDF in the germline V gene (reference sequence). V shed 5 bases, J shed 4 bases, and the junction held 6 bases outside the gene matches. Here the CDR3 DNA reads TGTGCCACCAGCCCTCAGGCGGGGGCAGATACGCAGTATTTT. It codes for CATSPQAGADTQYF.

This clonotype has ten or more counts. The chain links TRBV12-3 or TRBV12-4 to TRBJ1-4; perhaps TRBD1 as D (5 bases). V shed 5 bases and J shed 7 bases, with 14 bases lying between them. This CDR3 contains 14 residues. This chain's CDR3 is CASSRGVIGEKLFF. The CDR3 DNA reads TGTGCCAGCAGTCGAGGGGTAATCGGTGAAAAACTGTTTTTT.